A single sample is the source of the 4 T cell receptor beta chains below, sequenced in a study of cytomegalovirus exposure and HLA in healthy donors. The PCR had 60 Vbeta and 13 Jbeta primers. Data came from immunoSEQ multiplex PCR; TCRdb stores just in-frame clones and leaves some out. This table holds approximately 150,000 clones, around 78% found once. Source material: PBMCs. The receptors derive from a middle-aged woman in good health and CMV-seronegative.

The gene calls are TRBV5-5 and TRBJ2-5, with D unclear. Germline V gives CDR1 SGHKS, CDR2 YYEKEE (reference sequence). The V end was cut by 1 base, the J end by 2 bases, with 9 bases between. The CDR3 is made up of 14 amino acids. CDR3 nucleotide sequence: TGTGCCAGCAGCTTGCCAGCGTTACAAGAGACCCAGTACTTC. The encoded protein is CASSLPALQETQYF.

The rearrangement uses TRBV30 and TRBJ1-1; weak D call: TRBD1 (6 bases). The CDR3 has 12 residues. Looked up from germline, CDR1 is GTSNPN and CDR2 is SVGIG (reference sequence). V gave up 0 bases and J gave up 8 bases, with 10 bases separating them. The chain's CDR3 is CAWSVTGLEAFF. The CDR3 DNA sequence: TGTGCCTGGAGTGTAACAGGGTTAGAAGCTTTCTTT.

This chain connects TRBV5-1 to TRBJ2-1; 7 positions agree with TRBD2. V shed 5 bases and J 7 bases; nucleotides not matched to a gene: 9. The V gene's germline CDR1 is SGHRS and CDR2 YFSETQ. The CDR3 contains 14 residues. The CDR3 reads CASSSGLGVNEQFF. In DNA, the CDR3 is TGCGCCAGCAGTTCAGGACTAGGGGTGAATGAGCAGTTCTTC. Filled out from reference TRBV5-1 and TRBJ2-1, the complete variable domain reads KAGVTQTPRYLIKTRGQQVTLSCSPISGHRSVSWYQQTPGQGLQFLFEYFSETQRNKGNFPGRFSGRQFSNSRSEMNVSTLELGDSALYLCASSSGLGVNEQFFGPGTRLTVL.

The rearrangement links TRBV6-1 to TRBJ2-1, with 7 positions matching TRBD2. The J segment lost 10 bases and the V segment lost 2 bases, leaving 11 bases of the junction unmatched. Germline CDR1 MNHNS, CDR2 SASEGT. There are 15 residues in the CDR3. The CDR3 protein is CASSEQSGIVTEQFF. The CDR3 nucleotides are TGTGCCAGCAGTGAACAGAGCGGGATAGTCACAGAGCAGTTCTTC.